Presented here are 24 T cell receptor beta chains from one specimen sequenced in a study of blood T cell repertoires in COVID-19. Repertoires were generated with immunoSEQ multiplex PCR, while TCRdb's copy carries only in-frame clones and drops some. The table has roughly 200,000 clones, around 84% seen once. The specimen was PBMCs or T cells enriched from blood (not recorded which). The receptors shown here come from a woman aged 25 to 39 who had been exposed to COVID-19.

The chain combines TRBV6-5 with TRBJ1-5, with TRBD1 matching over 7 bases. J gave up 3 bases and V 5 bases, and 7 bases lay outside the gene matches. Germline lookup yields CDR1 MNHEY and CDR2 SVGAGI. The CDR3 loop spans 15 amino acids. As DNA, the CDR3 is TGTGCCAGCAGTCCTGGACAGGTGTTCAATCAGCCCCAGCATTTT. It is translated as CASSPGQVFNQPQHF.

The rearrangement links TRBV7-9 to TRBJ1-5; D is unclear. CDR1 and CDR2 (germline): SEHNR, FQNEAQ (reference sequence). The CDR3 runs 14 residues. With 1 base removed from V and 9 bases from J, the gap between germline ends came to 13 bases. Here the CDR3 reads CASSLDEGPRPQHF. Written as DNA, the CDR3 is TGTGCCAGCAGCTTAGATGAGGGCCCTAGGCCCCAGCATTTT.

The CDR3: CASGLIRGGTGELFF. In DNA, the CDR3 is TGTGCTAGTGGTCTAATAAGGGGCGGCACCGGGGAGCTGTTTTTT. The chain is built from TRBV12-5 and TRBJ2-2, with a tentative D call TRBD1 (5 bases). The CDR3 totals 15 residues. CDR1 LGHNT and CDR2 FRNRAP come from the germline V gene. V was shortened by 5 bases and J by 4 bases, with 14 bases between the two germline ends. Full variable domain (outside the CDR3, taken from reference TRBV12-5 and TRBJ2-2): DARVTQTPRHKVTEMGQEVTMRCQPILGHNTVFWYRQTMMQGLELLAYFRNRAPLDDSGMPKDRFSAEMPDATLATLKIQPSEPRDSAVYFCASGLIRGGTGELFFGEGSRLTVL.

The V call is TRBV4-1, the J call TRBJ2-1; 7 bases map to TRBD2. In germline, CDR1 is MGHRA, CDR2 YSYEKL. CDR3 length equals 17 residues. V lost 0 bases and J lost 5; bases outside the gene matches: 10. For the CDR3, the DNA is TGCGCCAGCAGCCAAGATGCGAGGACTAGGGGCAACAATGAGCAGTTCTTC. Its translation is CASSQDARTRGNNEQFF.

The chain recombines TRBV5-1 with TRBJ1-4, with 8 bases aligning to TRBD1. This CDR3 region has 16 residues. Germline V CDR1 and CDR2: SGHRS, YFSETQ. The V gene end was trimmed by 3 bases and the J gene end by 8 bases; junction bases not matched to a gene: 12. CDR3 sequence (DNA): TGCGCCAGCAGCTGGGGACAGGACCCCTGGACCGAAAAACTGTTTTTT. Translated: CASSWGQDPWTEKLFF.

The gene calls are TRBV18 and TRBJ1-2; D is undetermined. The germline CDR1 and CDR2 sequences are KGHSH and LQKENI. Trimming stripped 5 bases from V and 8 bases from J, with 21 bases between. CDR3 length: 15 amino acids. CDR3 residues: CASSAAVPPPRGYTF. The CDR3, as DNA: TGTGCCAGCTCAGCGGCGGTCCCCCCGCCTCGGGGCTACACCTTC.

The V and J genes are TRBV5-1 and TRBJ1-4; a weak D match, TRBD1 (6 bases). The CDR3 covers 14 residues. Germline loops: CDR1 SGHRS, CDR2 YFSETQ. Trimming removed 7 bases from V and 5 bases from J, with 15 bases in between. The CDR3 here is CASHQDSHNEKLFF. The CDR3 DNA reads as TGCGCCAGCCACCAGGACAGCCACAATGAAAAACTGTTTTTT.

The rearrangement joins TRBV11-2 to TRBJ1-2, with TRBD1 identical over 11 bases. Trimming removed 1 base from V and 4 bases from J; junction bases left unmatched: 5. CDR1 SGHAT and CDR2 FQNNGV come from the germline V gene. This CDR3 spans 16 amino acids. CDR3 in amino acids: CASSLAGTGGIYGYTF. CDR3 bases: TGTGCCAGCAGCTTAGCCGGGACAGGGGGTATCTATGGCTACACCTTC.

The chain recombines TRBV7-8 with TRBJ2-7; D unclear. CDR1 SGHVS and CDR2 FQNEAQ come from the germline V gene. V lost 5 bases to trimming and J lost 3 bases, with 11 bases between them. The CDR3 consists of 13 residues. The CDR3 DNA reads TGTGCCAGCAGCAGTGGCGGTGACTACGAGCAGTACTTC. Translated, it gives CASSSGGDYEQYF.

V usage is TRBV7-2 and J usage is TRBJ2-3, with a weak D call TRBD2 (6 bases). CDR3 size: 18 residues. The germline CDR1 and CDR2 sequences are SGHTA and FQGNSA. V was cut by 1 base and J by 2 bases, with 19 bases left in between. CDR3 protein: CASSLEYWAGPYTDTQYF. CDR3 nucleotide sequence: TGTGCCAGCAGCTTAGAATATTGGGCGGGGCCATACACAGATACGCAGTATTTT.

The rearrangement links TRBV5-6 to TRBJ1-3; TRBD1 agrees at 7 bases. Germline lookup yields CDR1 SGHDT and CDR2 YYEEEE. The CDR3 consists of 13 residues. The junction had 1 base not matched to a gene; V was cut back by 3 bases and J by 4 bases. The CDR3 sequence is CASSWDRGNTIYF. Here the CDR3 DNA reads TGTGCCAGCAGCTGGGACAGAGGAAACACCATATATTTT.

The chain joins TRBV5-1 to TRBJ2-3, with D possibly matching TRBD2 (6 bases). The CDR3 spans 14 residues. Trimming removed 2 bases from V and 15 bases from J, with 22 bases in between. The V gene's germline CDR1 is SGHRS and CDR2 YFSETQ. CDR3 DNA sequence: TGCGCCAGCAGCTTATCCCGCTGGGGACTCGGTTACTATTTT. Translation: CASSLSRWGLGYYF.

V is TRBV7-2 and J is TRBJ1-5, with D tentatively TRBD1 (6 bases). The CDR3 length is 14 residues. The V end was cut by 4 bases, the J end by 6 bases, with 13 bases between. Looked up from germline, CDR1 is SGHTA and CDR2 is FQGNSA. The chain's CDR3 is CASSYSGGGQPQHF. For the CDR3, the DNA is TGTGCCAGCAGCTACTCGGGGGGCGGTCAGCCCCAGCATTTT.

This clone was picked up a small number of times. This chain connects TRBV6-2 or TRBV6-3 to TRBJ2-5; a possible D gene is TRBD2 (6 bases). This CDR3 has 15 amino acids. The V gene's germline CDR1 is MNHEY and CDR2 SVGEGT. V shed 6 bases and J shed 0 bases, with 14 bases lying between them. Here the CDR3 reads CASSLPPGDQETQYF. Here the CDR3 DNA reads TGTGCCAGCAGCCTACCCCCGGGGGACCAAGAGACCCAGTACTTC.

V is TRBV18 and J is TRBJ2-7; 7 nucleotides align to TRBD1. Germline V gene sequence: CDR1 KGHSH, CDR2 LQKENI. The CDR3 sequence is 14 residues long. V gave up 3 bases and J gave up 5 bases; unmatched junction bases: 7. In DNA, the CDR3 is TGTGCCAGCTCACCGGGGGACAGCCGGGACGAGCAGTACTTC. Amino acids: CASSPGDSRDEQYF.

The chain employs TRBV15 and TRBJ2-5, with 9 bases identical to TRBD1. Germline CDR1 and CDR2: LNHNV and YYDKDF (reference sequence). The CDR3 covers 15 residues. The trim removed 3 bases at V and 5 bases at J, leaving 7 bases unmatched. The CDR3 reads CATSRDRGQRETQYF. In DNA, the CDR3 is TGTGCCACCAGCAGGGACAGGGGCCAACGGGAGACCCAGTACTTC. Supplemented by reference TRBV15 and TRBJ2-5, the full variable domain reads DAMVIQNPRYQVTQFGKPVTLSCSQTLNHNVMYWYQQKSSQAPKLLFHYYDKDFNNEADTPDNFQSRRPNTSFCFLDIRSPGLGDTAMYLCATSRDRGQRETQYFGPGTRLLVL.

With regard to this clone: It is unclear where the CDR3 begins or ends on the DNA, so no DNA is shown, and the CDR3 is as TCRdb lists it. The chain couples TRBV6-5 to TRBJ1-1. Germline-derived CDR1 and CDR2 are MNHEY and SVGAGI. The CDR3 is 15 amino acids long, termini counted. The CDR3 sequence: CASNSVATGNFFSLF.

The V call is TRBV4-3, the J call TRBJ1-2; TRBD1 might be the D (5 bases). V lost 0 bases and J lost 4, with 12 bases in between. Germline V gene data show CDR1 as LGHNA and CDR2 as YSLEER. This CDR3 is built from 15 residues. The CDR3 here is CASSQDMGPRYGYTF. The CDR3, as DNA: TGCGCCAGCAGCCAAGATATGGGGCCTCGCTATGGCTACACCTTC.

This chain links TRBV21-1 with TRBJ2-3; TRBD1, the table's D call, lacks a check against the DNA. TRBV21-1 is marked as a pseudogene. This CDR3 comprises 18 residues. CDR3 loop: CASSKAPDRETRTDTQYF. As DNA, the CDR3 is TGTGCCAGCAGCAAAGCGCCGGACAGGGAAACAAGGACAGATACGCAGTATTTT.

This rearrangement joins TRBV19 to TRBJ1-1; D is possibly TRBD1 (6 bases). Germline V gives CDR1 LNHDA, CDR2 SQIVND (reference sequence). V lost 4 bases and J 2 bases, leaving 20 bases between the germline ends. The CDR3 loop spans 17 amino acids. This chain's CDR3 is CASSTDHWTELNTEAFF. CDR3 sequence (DNA): TGTGCCAGTAGTACGGATCATTGGACAGAGCTTAACACTGAAGCTTTCTTT.

This clone occurred once. This chain connects TRBV2 to TRBJ1-2; possible D gene TRBD1, 6 bases. The CDR3 sequence is 15 residues long. Germline CDR1 is SNHLY and CDR2 is FYNNEI. V dropped 7 bases and J dropped 0 bases, with 15 bases sitting between them. The CDR3 spells CASTPQGGSNYGYTF. CDR3 DNA sequence: TGTGCCAGCACCCCACAGGGTGGATCTAACTATGGCTACACCTTC.

CDR3 sequence reads: CASTGLRNSPLHF. CDR3 nucleotide sequence: TGTGCCAGCACGGGACTTAGGAATTCACCCCTCCACTTT. This chain uses TRBV2 with TRBJ1-6; D is perhaps TRBD1 (5 bases). Trimming cost V 7 bases and J 7 bases, with 11 bases left between them. The germline V gene encodes CDR1 SNHLY and CDR2 FYNNEI. The CDR3 sequence is 13 residues long.

The genes are TRBV4-1 and TRBJ2-3, with TRBD2 matching 11 bases. The germline gives CDR1 MGHRA, CDR2 YSYEKL. The CDR3 has 18 amino acids. The trim removed 0 bases at V and 3 bases at J, leaving 8 bases unmatched. In DNA form, the CDR3 reads TGCGCCAGCAGCCAAGAAGGAGCTAGCGGGGGGCCAACAGATACGCAGTATTTT. Translating it yields CASSQEGASGGPTDTQYF.

The chain combines TRBV4-1 with TRBJ2-7; 7 bases line up with TRBD1. The length of the CDR3 is 14 residues. The J segment lost 1 base and the V segment lost 1 base, leaving 1 base of the junction unmatched. Germline V lookup: CDR1 MGHRA, CDR2 YSYEKL. The CDR3 loop is CASSQGQGSYEQYF. The CDR3 nucleotides read TGCGCCAGCAGCCAAGGACAGGGTTCCTACGAGCAGTACTTC.